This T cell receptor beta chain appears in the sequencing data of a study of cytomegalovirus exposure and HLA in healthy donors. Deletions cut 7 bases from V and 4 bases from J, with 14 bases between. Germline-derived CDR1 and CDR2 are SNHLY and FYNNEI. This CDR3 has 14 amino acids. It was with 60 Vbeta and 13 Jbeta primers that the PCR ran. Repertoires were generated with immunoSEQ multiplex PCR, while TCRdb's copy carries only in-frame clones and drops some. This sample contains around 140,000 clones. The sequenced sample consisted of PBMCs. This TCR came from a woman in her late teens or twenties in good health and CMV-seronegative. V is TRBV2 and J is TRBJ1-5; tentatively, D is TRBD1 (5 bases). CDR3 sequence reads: CASNSVGGNQPQHF. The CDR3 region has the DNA TGTGCCAGCAACTCGGTTGGGGGGAATCAGCCCCAGCATTTT.